This TCR beta chain emerged from a study of T cell clonotyping in hematopoietic cell transplantation. Generated by immunoSEQ multiplex PCR, the TCRdb table keeps only in-frame clones and is missing some. The data contain tens of thousands of clones, 70% to 80% of them singletons. Comments on this clone: Its antigen is still unknown.

Study outcomes and limitations: Graft donor and pretransplant recipient Inverse Simpson Index values predicted broader posttransplant TCR diversity. Cells were unsorted, so CD4 and CD8 contributions were not separated.

Germline CDR1 reads MNHEY; CDR2 reads SVGAGI. V lost 6 bases and J 5 bases, leaving 7 bases between the germline ends. There are 11 residues in the CDR3. The time point denotes: recipient sample about 28 days before transplant, after cytoreduction. The chain joins TRBV6-5 to TRBJ1-2; D ambiguous. This TCR derives from a woman aged 25 to 39 with chronic myeloid leukemia. Some clones in this sample may be carry-over from other donors' samples. The material sequenced was peripheral blood mononuclear cells, taken before stem cell transplant. The DNA of the CDR3 is TGTGCCAGCAGAAACCGGTATGGCTACACCTTC. Translation: CASRNRYGYTF.